A single TCR beta chain is shown here with its context. The CDR3 sequence is 16 residues long. The germline V gene has CDR1 MNHEY and CDR2 SVGEGT. With 2 bases removed from V and 2 bases from J, the gap between germline ends came to 13 bases. The sample belongs to a study of blood T cell repertoires in COVID-19. The wider study: COVID-19 samples, acute and convalescent, were from the United States, Italy and Spain.

As processed by the authors: Nucleated cell number was recorded as an estimate derived from reference gene primer amplification. TCRdb's table, derived via immunoSEQ multiplex PCR, lists solely in-frame clones and lacks some. The V and J calls and clone size were taken over from that table, and D and trimming were inferred from the DNA. The profile shows hundreds of thousands of clones, 65% to 85% of them singletons. Across 24 US areas, participants ranged in age from about 18 to 89 years. Participant-given clinical history determined each cohort assignment. The chain links TRBV6-2 or TRBV6-3 to TRBJ1-5; TRBD1 is a possible D gene (5 bases). Sequenced input: PBMCs or T cells enriched from blood (not recorded which). This TCR was sampled from a woman in her thirties or forties with acute COVID-19. DNA of the CDR3: TGTGCCAGCAGTTACATGGGGCTAGGGGGCAATCAGCCCCAGCATTTT. Translated, it gives CASSYMGLGGNQPQHF.